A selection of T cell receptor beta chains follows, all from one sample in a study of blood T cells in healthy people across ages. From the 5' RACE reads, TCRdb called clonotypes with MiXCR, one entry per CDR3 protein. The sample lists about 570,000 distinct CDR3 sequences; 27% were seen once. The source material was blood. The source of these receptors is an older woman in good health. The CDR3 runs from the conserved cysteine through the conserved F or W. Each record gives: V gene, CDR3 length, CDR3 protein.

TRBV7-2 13 CASSWGREDEQFF
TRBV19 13 CASSSLRRYGYTF
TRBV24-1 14 CATSDSHRATEAFF
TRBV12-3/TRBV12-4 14 CASSTGTGLYGYTF
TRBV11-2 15 CASSETTGSSYEQYF
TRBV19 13 CASSRQGLYEQYF
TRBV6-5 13 CASSVDRRRGYTF
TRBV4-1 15 CASSQGTGEWTEAFF
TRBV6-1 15 CASSEGGTGTGGYTF
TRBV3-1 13 CASSLRIAGEQYF
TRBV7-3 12 CASSRLGGGAFF
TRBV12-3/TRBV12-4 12 CATRQGAGEQYF
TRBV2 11 CASSWTEEAFF
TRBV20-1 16 CSARVMGSGGYNEQFF
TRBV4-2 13 CASSQDGEETQYF
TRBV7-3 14 CASSGTGSTDTQYF
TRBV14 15 CASSQLTSGRETQYF
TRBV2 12 CASSEISGEQYF
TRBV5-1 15 CASSVGQPSNYGYTF
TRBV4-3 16 CASSQDLLAGGETQYF
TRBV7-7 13 CASSELARETQYF
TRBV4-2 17 CASSQERQASGANVLTF
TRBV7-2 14 CASSSRKGGNGYTF
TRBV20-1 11 CSARSIETQYF
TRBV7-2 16 CASSSQGLQHGEKLFF
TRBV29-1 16 CSAVGQGYSGANVLTF
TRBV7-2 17 CASSLAPLAGGSDTQYF
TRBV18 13 CASSPRDYNVQFF
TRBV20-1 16 CSARGLGTFSGNTIYF
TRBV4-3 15 CASSQEPARETEAFF
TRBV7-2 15 CASSIGLAGGLEQFF
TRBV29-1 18 CSVKPRTSGGYHRETQYF
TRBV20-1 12 CSASPSVYGYTF
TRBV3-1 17 CASSPVVGFISYNEQFF
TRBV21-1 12 CASSSAGCGYTF
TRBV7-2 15 CASSHTGAASYEQYF
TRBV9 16 CASSVGTGMTTTEAFF
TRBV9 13 CASGVGSSEKLFF
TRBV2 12 CASRQGLQPQHF
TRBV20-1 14 CSAESGGSSDEQYF
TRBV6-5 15 CASSYSKAGAYEQYF
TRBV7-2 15 CASRSGVNSGNTIYF
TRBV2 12 CASTGGVETQYF
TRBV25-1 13 CASRREGTGELFF
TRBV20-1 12 CSARSPGYEQYF
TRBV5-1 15 CASSDEQGAKNIQYF
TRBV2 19 CASSASKFSGTDDKNIQYF
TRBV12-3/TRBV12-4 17 CASRKGTGHLMNTEAFF
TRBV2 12 CASSRDNYGYTF
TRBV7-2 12 CASSRLPEPLHF